The 31 T cell receptor beta chains presented below share a single source sample, sequenced in a study of cytomegalovirus exposure and HLA in healthy donors. Use of 60 Vbeta and 13 Jbeta primers characterized the PCR. Libraries were prepared by immunoSEQ multiplex PCR; TCRdb keeps only in-frame clonotypes and omits some of them. The sample has 110,000 or so clones, approximately 69% seen once; the top ten hold around 10%. The specimen sequenced was PBMCs. These receptors originate from a woman aged 50 to 60 in good health and CMV-seropositive.

This clone has a handful of counts. The gene calls are TRBV5-1 and TRBJ2-2; 11 nucleotides agree with TRBD1. The CDR3 loop spans 16 amino acids. The germline V gene has CDR1 SGHRS and CDR2 YFSETQ. V trimming: 0 bases; J trimming: 4 bases; junction bases outside the gene matches: 2. In nucleotides, the CDR3 is TGCGCCAGCAGCTTGGCTGGGACAGGGGGCACCGGGGAGCTGTTTTTT. Amino acid sequence: CASSLAGTGGTGELFF.

The chain links TRBV30 to TRBJ1-1; TRBD1 might be the D (6 bases). The CDR3 sequence is 16 residues long. V dropped 1 base and J dropped 1 base, with 16 bases sitting between them. CDR1 and CDR2 (germline): GTSNPN, SVGIG (reference sequence). The CDR3 region is CAWSGRTPGQNTEAFF. In nucleotides, the CDR3 is TGTGCCTGGAGTGGACGAACACCGGGACAGAACACTGAAGCTTTCTTT.

This clone was counted between two and nine times. The rearrangement links TRBV30 to TRBJ1-5; D call uncertain. Trimming removed 2 bases at V and 2 bases at J, with 10 bases between. Germline assignment: CDR1 GTSNPN and CDR2 SVGIG (reference sequence). The CDR3 spans 14 residues. CDR3 sequence: CAWSPGLGNQPQHF. The CDR3 bases are TGTGCCTGGAGTCCAGGTCTGGGCAATCAGCCCCAGCATTTT.

This chain joins TRBV29-1 and TRBJ2-3; D perhaps matches TRBD2 (6 bases). This CDR3 spans 15 amino acids. Deletions cut 4 bases from V and 6 bases from J, with 20 bases between. CDR1 is SQVTM and CDR2 is ANQGSEA in the germline V gene. This CDR3 is CSVVSGSGGWDTQYF. In DNA, the CDR3 is TGCAGCGTTGTGAGTGGTAGCGGCGGTTGGGATACGCAGTATTTT.

The chain is built from TRBV10-3 and TRBJ2-3; possibly TRBD2 for D (6 bases). The length of the CDR3 is 13 residues. Germline CDR1 ENHRY, CDR2 SYGVKD. Between the trimmed V and J ends, which lost 5 bases and 4 bases, there was a span of 10 bases. The CDR3 sequence is CAISPGEADTQYF. The CDR3 DNA is TGTGCCATCAGTCCGGGAGAAGCAGATACGCAGTATTTT.

V is TRBV29-1 and J is TRBJ1-1, with D maybe TRBD1 (5 bases). In germline, CDR1 is SQVTM, CDR2 ANQGSEA. CDR3 size: 10 residues. V was shortened by 7 bases and J by 7 bases, with 10 bases between the two germline ends. CDR3 nucleotides: TGCAGCGCTCGGGACTATGAAGCTTTCTTT. It codes for CSARDYEAFF.

This chain connects TRBV5-1 to TRBJ2-7; TRBD2 is a possible D gene (5 bases). Germline assignment: CDR1 SGHRS and CDR2 YFSETQ. The CDR3 consists of 13 residues. The V end lost 4 bases, the J end lost 6 bases, and 14 bases lay between the germline ends. CDR3 DNA: TGCGCCAGCAGCAGAATAGCGTCGGGCGAGCAGTACTTC. Amino acids: CASSRIASGEQYF.

J is TRBJ2-2 and V is TRBV7-2, with 7 positions matching TRBD1. This CDR3 has 16 amino acids. Losses at the gene ends were 5 bases for V and 1 base for J; bases not matched to a gene: 7. CDR1 SGHTA and CDR2 FQGNSA come from the germline V gene. The CDR3 DNA is TGTGCCAGCAGCCCACCGGGGACAGAGAACACCGGGGAGCTGTTTTTT. Translated: CASSPPGTENTGELFF.

The chain couples TRBV27 to TRBJ2-2; 7 nucleotides match TRBD2. Germline V gene lookup returns CDR1 MNHEY and CDR2 SMNVEV (reference sequence). V gave up 2 bases and J gave up 3 bases; unmatched junction bases: 9. The CDR3 totals 17 residues. The CDR3 spells CASSLGTGGGYTGELFF. In DNA, the CDR3 is TGTGCCAGCAGTTTAGGGACTGGGGGAGGGTACACCGGGGAGCTGTTTTTT.

On this clone itself: The germline gene is not matched at one end of the junction; a read error may be the cause. The chain recombines TRBV4-3 with TRBJ1-2, with 9 bases matching TRBD1. The germline V gene has CDR1 LGHNA and CDR2 YSLEER. This CDR3 contains 14 residues. The CDR3 nucleotides read TGCGCCAGCAGCGAAGAACAGGGGGCCTATGGCTACACCTTC. This translates into CASSEEQGAYGYTF.

The table lists this clone with a count of one. V gene TRBV7-2 combines with J gene TRBJ1-1, with 10 bases aligning to TRBD1. With 5 bases clipped from V and 6 bases from J, the junction kept 9 bases outside the gene matches. The V gene's germline CDR1 is SGHTA and CDR2 FQGNSA. There are 15 residues in the CDR3. The CDR3 reads CASSPPTGGKAEAFF. The CDR3 DNA reads TGTGCCAGCAGCCCTCCGACAGGGGGCAAGGCTGAAGCTTTCTTT.

This clone was seen repeatedly, ten times or more. The chain carries TRBV6-1 and TRBJ1-1; 7 bases map to TRBD1. The CDR3 covers 16 residues. J was trimmed by 0 bases and V by 0 bases; bases with no gene match: 4. The germline CDR1 and CDR2 sequences are MNHNS and SASEGT. The DNA of the CDR3 is TGTGCCAGCAGTGAAGCGTTAGGGACAGTGAACACTGAAGCTTTCTTT. It translates to CASSEALGTVNTEAFF.

The rearrangement joins TRBV2 to TRBJ2-5, with D unclear. The V and J ends lost 4 bases and 2 bases respectively, with 11 bases between them. The CDR3 contains 14 residues. Germline-derived CDR1 and CDR2 are SNHLY and FYNNEI. CDR3 coding DNA: TGTGCCAGCAGTGGAAGGTTAGCTCAAGAGACCCAGTACTTC. Protein: CASSGRLAQETQYF.

This clone was recorded once. The rearrangement links TRBV23-1 to TRBJ1-1; D uncertain. TRBV23-1 falls under the ORF class, with uncertain function. The CDR3 length is 15 residues. V lost 6 bases, J lost 10 bases, and 24 bases lay in between. The CDR3 region is CASSPVRGHRFGAFF. Written as DNA, the CDR3 is TGCGCCAGCAGCCCCGTGCGGGGTCATAGATTTGGAGCTTTCTTT.

As regards this clone: At one of its ends the junction is not consistent with the germline gene, which may arise from a read error. Different DNA sequences within this sample yield the same CDR3. Here the CDR3 DNA reads TGTGCCAGTAGCTCGGGACTCCAAGAGACTCAGTACTTC. It specifies CASSSGLQETQYF. The rearrangement links TRBV19 to TRBJ2-5, with a tentative D call TRBD2 (6 bases). Germline values: CDR1 LNHDA, CDR2 SQIVND (reference sequence). The CDR3 consists of 13 residues.

The genes are TRBV6-4 and TRBJ1-1, with D possibly being TRBD1 (5 bases). Between the trimmed V and J ends, which lost 2 bases and 5 bases, there was a span of 9 bases. The germline CDR1 and CDR2 sequences are MRHNA and SNTAGT. This CDR3 is 13 amino acids long. CDR3 region: CASSDQGGTEAFF. The CDR3 DNA is TGTGCCAGCAGTGACCAGGGAGGGACTGAAGCTTTCTTT.

This rearrangement joins TRBV5-1 to TRBJ2-3; TRBD2 matches 8 bases. From germline, CDR1 is SGHRS and CDR2 YFSETQ. The CDR3 consists of 16 residues. Trimming took 2 bases from V and 5 from J; bases not matched to a gene: 10. The DNA for the CDR3 is TGCGCCAGCAGCTTAGTAATGCGGGGGGCGGGAGATACGCAGTATTTT. Its translation: CASSLVMRGAGDTQYF.

The chain has TRBV18 and TRBJ1-1; a possible D gene is TRBD1 (6 bases). The CDR3 contains 15 residues. Germline V lookup: CDR1 KGHSH, CDR2 LQKENI. Deletions cut 3 bases from V and 1 base from J, with 12 bases between. CDR3 DNA: TGTGCCAGCTCACCCGACGGGGGGCGGAACACTGAAGCTTTCTTT. Amino acid sequence: CASSPDGGRNTEAFF.

V usage is TRBV27 and J usage is TRBJ2-3; TRBD1 might be the D (5 bases). The germline V and J ends were trimmed by 2 bases and 2 bases, with 11 bases remaining between them. This CDR3 has 15 amino acids. CDR1 is MNHEY, CDR2 SMNVEV, per germline (reference sequence). CDR3 DNA sequence: TGTGCCAGCAGTTTAGAAGGGGCGCCCACAGATACGCAGTATTTT. Translating it yields CASSLEGAPTDTQYF.

The chain uses TRBV7-8 and TRBJ2-1; possible D gene TRBD2, 5 bases. The CDR3 spans 16 residues. V was clipped by 4 bases and J by 8 bases, with 21 bases between them. The germline V gene encodes CDR1 SGHVS and CDR2 FQNEAQ. The CDR3 DNA reads TGTGCCAGCAGCTCCCGCAAGCGGACGCCCTTGGATGAGCAGTTCTTC. This translates into CASSSRKRTPLDEQFF.

The gene calls are TRBV11-2 and TRBJ2-7; TRBD2 agrees at 7 bases. The V and J ends lost 2 bases and 2 bases, in that order; junction bases with no gene match: 9. The CDR3 is 16 residues long. Germline V gene sequence: CDR1 SGHAT, CDR2 FQNNGV. The chain's CDR3 is CASSLSSGGGTYEQYF. The CDR3 coding sequence is TGTGCCAGCAGCTTATCCTCGGGGGGAGGGACCTACGAGCAGTACTTC. Based on the CDR3 plus reference TRBV11-2 and TRBJ2-7, the full variable domain is EAGVAQSPRYKIIEKRQSVAFWCNPISGHATLYWYQQILGQGPKLLIQFQNNGVVDDSQLPKDRFSAERLKGVDSTLKIQPAKLEDSAVYLCASSLSSGGGTYEQYFGPGTRLTVT.

This clone was seen more than once but under ten times. This chain uses TRBV5-4 with TRBJ2-6; tentatively, D is TRBD1 (5 bases). Germline V gene sequence: CDR1 SGHNT, CDR2 YYREEE (reference sequence). Trimming removed 0 bases from V and 4 bases from J, with 11 bases in between. The CDR3 has 16 residues. The CDR3 protein is CASSLGTISGANVLTF. CDR3 nucleotide sequence: TGTGCCAGCAGCTTGGGGACAATCTCCGGGGCCAACGTCCTGACTTTC. Using reference TRBV5-4 and TRBJ2-6 for the parts outside the CDR3, the full variable domain is ETGVTQSPTHLIKTRGQQVTLRCSSQSGHNTVSWYQQALGQGPQFIFQYYREEENGRGNFPPRFSGLQFPNYSSELNVNALELDDSALYLCASSLGTISGANVLTFGAGSRLTVL.

V is TRBV29-1 and J is TRBJ2-7, with D perhaps matching TRBD2 (5 bases). This CDR3 has 14 amino acids. The germline V gene has CDR1 SQVTM and CDR2 ANQGSEA. V dropped 4 bases and J dropped 0 bases, with 13 bases sitting between them. CDR3 nucleotides: TGCAGCGTTGCAAGCGGTTCAAGCTCCTACGAGCAGTACTTC. This codes for CSVASGSSSYEQYF.

The chain combines TRBV9 with TRBJ2-2, with D unclear. Germline V gives CDR1 SGDLS, CDR2 YYNGEE. The CDR3 has 13 residues. V lost 2 bases, J lost 2 bases, and 4 bases lay in between. DNA of the CDR3: TGTGCCAGCAGCGTCCATAACACCGGGGAGCTGTTTTTT. This translates into CASSVHNTGELFF.

V usage is TRBV7-8 and J usage is TRBJ2-7, with D possibly being TRBD1 (6 bases). This CDR3 has 14 amino acids. The V end was cut by 6 bases, the J end by 2 bases, with 14 bases between. CDR1 and CDR2 from the germline V gene are SGHVS and FQNEAQ. As DNA, the CDR3 is TGTGCCAGCAGAAAAGAGACAGGCACCTACGAGCAGTACTTC. This encodes CASRKETGTYEQYF.

The chain links TRBV27 to TRBJ2-3; the match to TRBD1 covers 8 bases. The germline gives CDR1 MNHEY, CDR2 SMNVEV (reference sequence). The CDR3 length is 18 residues. V was pared by 4 bases and J by 5 bases, with 17 bases of the junction left unmatched. The CDR3 DNA is TGTGCCAGCAGTTATCTTCCCCCGACAGGGGACGGAGGAGATACGCAGTATTTT. It translates to CASSYLPPTGDGGDTQYF.

V gene TRBV7-2 combines with J gene TRBJ2-5, with a possible D match to TRBD2 (6 bases). CDR1 SGHTA and CDR2 FQGNSA come from the germline V gene. V lost 5 bases to trimming and J lost 5 bases, with 18 bases between them. This CDR3 region has 15 residues. CDR3 protein: CASSTHSGGDETQYF. The CDR3 region has the DNA TGTGCCAGCAGCACCCATAGCGGAGGGGATGAGACCCAGTACTTC.

This clone was observed a few times. This sequence joins TRBV28 and TRBJ2-4, with D perhaps matching TRBD1 (6 bases). CDR1 MDHEN and CDR2 SYDVKM come from the germline V gene. V was shortened by 5 bases and J by 5 bases, with 10 bases between the two germline ends. The CDR3 runs 13 residues. CDR3 sequence: CASSLPGENIQYF. The CDR3 nucleotides read TGTGCCAGCAGTCTTCCAGGGGAAAACATTCAGTACTTC.

The table lists this clone with a count of one. This chain joins TRBV6-5 and TRBJ2-7; 15 bases match TRBD2. This CDR3 is built from 14 residues. Germline trimming cut 6 bases from V and 4 bases from J; bases unmatched to any gene: 1. Per germline, CDR1 MNHEY and CDR2 SVGAGI. The CDR3: CASRGLAGGYEQYF. The CDR3, as DNA: TGTGCCAGCAGGGGACTAGCGGGAGGTTACGAGCAGTACTTC.

This chain connects TRBV4-3 to TRBJ2-6; the match to TRBD1 covers 7 bases. The J segment lost 0 bases and the V segment lost 3 bases, leaving 8 bases of the junction unmatched. The CDR3 is made up of 18 amino acids. Germline CDR1 and CDR2: LGHNA and YSLEER. Written as DNA, the CDR3 is TGCGCCAGCAGCCAGCCACAGGGGACCTACTCTGGGGCCAACGTCCTGACTTTC. Translation gives CASSQPQGTYSGANVLTF.

The gene calls are TRBV27 and TRBJ2-2; 9 bases are shared with TRBD1. V was pared by 4 bases and J by 10 bases, with 10 bases of the junction left unmatched. The CDR3 consists of 15 residues. Germline assignment: CDR1 MNHEY and CDR2 SMNVEV (reference sequence). CDR3 sequence: CASSSEDRGTVELFF. CDR3 in DNA: TGTGCCAGCAGTTCCGAGGACAGGGGTACTGTGGAGCTGTTTTTT.